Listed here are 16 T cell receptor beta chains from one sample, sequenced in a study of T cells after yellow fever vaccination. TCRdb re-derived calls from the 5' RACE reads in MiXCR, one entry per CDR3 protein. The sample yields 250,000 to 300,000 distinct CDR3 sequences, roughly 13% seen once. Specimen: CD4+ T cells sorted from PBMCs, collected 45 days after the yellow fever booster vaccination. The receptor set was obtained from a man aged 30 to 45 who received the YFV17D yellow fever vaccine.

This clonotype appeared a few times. Written as DNA, the CDR3 is TGCGCCAGCAGCCAAGGACGGGGAGGGTCCTACGAGCAGTACTTC. Protein: CASSQGRGGSYEQYF. The chain recombines TRBV4-3 with TRBJ2-7; TRBD2 agrees at 7 bases. Looked up from germline, CDR1 is LGHNA and CDR2 is YSLEER. The V gene end was trimmed by 1 base and the J gene end by 1 base; junction bases not matched to a gene: 4. CDR3 size: 15 residues.

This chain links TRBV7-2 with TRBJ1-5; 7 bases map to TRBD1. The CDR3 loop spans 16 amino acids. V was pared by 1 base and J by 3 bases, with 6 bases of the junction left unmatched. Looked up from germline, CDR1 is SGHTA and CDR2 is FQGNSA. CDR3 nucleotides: TGTGCCAGCAGCTTAGGTTCAGGGGGGCTCAATCAGCCCCAGCATTTT. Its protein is CASSLGSGGLNQPQHF.

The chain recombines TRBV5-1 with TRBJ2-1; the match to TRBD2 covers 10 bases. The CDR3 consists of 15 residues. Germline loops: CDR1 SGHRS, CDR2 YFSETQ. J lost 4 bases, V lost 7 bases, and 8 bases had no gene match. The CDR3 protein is CASRFGLAAYNEQFF. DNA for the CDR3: TGCGCCAGCCGGTTCGGACTAGCGGCTTACAATGAGCAGTTCTTC.

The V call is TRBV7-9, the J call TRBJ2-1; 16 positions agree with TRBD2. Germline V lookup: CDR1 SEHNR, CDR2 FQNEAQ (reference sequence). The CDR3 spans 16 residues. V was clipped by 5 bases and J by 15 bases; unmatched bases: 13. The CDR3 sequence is CASSPGTSGRASGWFF. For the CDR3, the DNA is TGTGCCAGCAGCCCGGGGACTAGCGGGAGGGCCTCGGGATGGTTCTTC.

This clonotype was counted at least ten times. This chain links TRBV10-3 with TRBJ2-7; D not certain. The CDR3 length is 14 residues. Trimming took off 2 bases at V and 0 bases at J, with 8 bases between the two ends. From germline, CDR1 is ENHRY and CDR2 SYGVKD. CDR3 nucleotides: TGTGCCATCAGTGAGCGAAGTGGCTCCTACGAGCAGTACTTC. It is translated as CAISERSGSYEQYF.

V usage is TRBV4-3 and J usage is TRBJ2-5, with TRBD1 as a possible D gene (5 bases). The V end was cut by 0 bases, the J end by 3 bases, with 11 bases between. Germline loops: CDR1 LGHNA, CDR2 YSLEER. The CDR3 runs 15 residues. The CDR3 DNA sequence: TGCGCCAGCAGCCAAGAATGGCAGGGTAAAGAGACCCAGTACTTC. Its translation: CASSQEWQGKETQYF.

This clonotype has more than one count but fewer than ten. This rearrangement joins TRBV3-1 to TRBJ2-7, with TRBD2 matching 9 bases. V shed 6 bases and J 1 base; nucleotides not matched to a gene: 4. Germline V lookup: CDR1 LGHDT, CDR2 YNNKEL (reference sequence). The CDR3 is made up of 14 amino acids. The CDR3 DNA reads TGTGCCAGCAGGATGACTAGCGGTTCCTACGAGCAGTACTTC. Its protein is CASRMTSGSYEQYF.

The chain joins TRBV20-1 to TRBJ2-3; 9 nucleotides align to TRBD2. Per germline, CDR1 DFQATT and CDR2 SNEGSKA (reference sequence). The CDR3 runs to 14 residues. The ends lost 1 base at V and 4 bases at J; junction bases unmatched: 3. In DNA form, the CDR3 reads TGCAGTGCTAGAGGGCGGGGGGGGGCAGATACGCAGTATTTT. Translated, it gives CSARGRGGADTQYF.

CDR3 protein: CATSKRGTETNEQYF. CDR3 bases: TGTGCCACCAGCAAAAGAGGGACAGAGACGAACGAGCAGTACTTC. This chain connects TRBV15 to TRBJ2-7; 7 nucleotides agree with TRBD1. This CDR3 region has 15 residues. Germline loops: CDR1 LNHNV, CDR2 YYDKDF (reference sequence). Unmatched junction bases numbered 11, after V lost 4 bases and J lost 5 bases.

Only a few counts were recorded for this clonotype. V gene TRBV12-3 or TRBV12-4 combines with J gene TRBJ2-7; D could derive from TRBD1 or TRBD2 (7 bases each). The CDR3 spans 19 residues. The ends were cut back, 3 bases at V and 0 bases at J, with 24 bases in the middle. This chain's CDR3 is CASSFTKQWGGQFSYEQYF. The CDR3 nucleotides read TGTGCCAGCAGTTTCACCAAACAGTGGGGGGGACAGTTCTCCTACGAGCAGTACTTC.

In DNA form, the CDR3 reads TGTGCCAGCAGCTTTCGGCGTGGGGACATTCAGTACTTC. Its protein is CASSFRRGDIQYF. The genes are TRBV5-5 and TRBJ2-4; D unclear. V was shortened by 2 bases and J by 8 bases, with 11 bases between the two germline ends. From germline, CDR1 is SGHKS and CDR2 YYEKEE (reference sequence). CDR3 length: 13 amino acids.

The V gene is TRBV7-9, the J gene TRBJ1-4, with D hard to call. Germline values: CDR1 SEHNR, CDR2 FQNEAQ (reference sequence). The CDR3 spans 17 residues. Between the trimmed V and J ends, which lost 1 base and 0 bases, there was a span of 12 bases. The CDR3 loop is CASSLEAGQSTNEKLFF. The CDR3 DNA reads TGTGCCAGCAGCTTAGAGGCAGGCCAATCAACTAATGAAAAACTGTTTTTT. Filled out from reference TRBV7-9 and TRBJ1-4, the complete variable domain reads DTGVSQNPRHKITKRGQNVTFRCDPISEHNRLYWYRQTLGQGPEFLTYFQNEAQLEKSRLLSDRFSAERPKGSFSTLEIQRTEQGDSAMYLCASSLEAGQSTNEKLFFGSGTQLSVL.

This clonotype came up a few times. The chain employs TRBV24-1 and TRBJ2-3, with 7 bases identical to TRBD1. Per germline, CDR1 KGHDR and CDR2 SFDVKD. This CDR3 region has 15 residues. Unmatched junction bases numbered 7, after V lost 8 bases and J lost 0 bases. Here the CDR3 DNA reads TGTGCCACCATGAGGGGGCGCGGGAGCACAGATACGCAGTATTTT. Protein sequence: CATMRGRGSTDTQYF.

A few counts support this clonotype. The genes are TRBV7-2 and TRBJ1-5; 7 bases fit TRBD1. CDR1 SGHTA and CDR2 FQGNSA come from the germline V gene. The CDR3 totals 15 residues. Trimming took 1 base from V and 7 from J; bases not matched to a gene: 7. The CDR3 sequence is CASSLEDRLDQPQHF. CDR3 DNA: TGTGCCAGCAGCTTAGAGGACAGGTTGGACCAGCCCCAGCATTTT.

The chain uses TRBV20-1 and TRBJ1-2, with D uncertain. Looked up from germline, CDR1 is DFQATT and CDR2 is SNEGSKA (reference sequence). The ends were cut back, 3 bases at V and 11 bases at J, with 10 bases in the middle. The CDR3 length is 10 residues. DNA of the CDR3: TGCAGTGCTAGGGGAGGTCCGTACACCTTC. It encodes CSARGGPYTF.

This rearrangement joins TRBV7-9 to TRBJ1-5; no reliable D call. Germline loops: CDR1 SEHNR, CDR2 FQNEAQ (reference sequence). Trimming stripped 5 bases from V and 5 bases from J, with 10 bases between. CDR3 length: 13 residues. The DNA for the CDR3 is TGTGCCAGCAGCCGGGGAGTAGATCAGCCCCAGCATTTT. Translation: CASSRGVDQPQHF.